This passage covers 14 T cell receptor beta chains from one sample sequenced in a study of blood T cells in healthy people across ages. A sample-barcoded 5' primer and a J-beta primer mix were used in a second PCR of roughly 7 to 11 cycles. TCRdb passed the 5' RACE reads through MiXCR, listing each CDR3 protein once. In the table there are about 1.4 million distinct CDR3 sequences, roughly 64% of which are singletons. Material for sequencing was blood. The origin of the receptors is a man aged 18 to 35 in good health.

The chain recombines TRBV3-1 with TRBJ1-1; TRBD1 agrees at 8 bases. The CDR3 covers 15 residues. Germline assignment: CDR1 LGHDT and CDR2 YNNKEL (reference sequence). After removal of 2 bases from V and 4 bases from J, the junction contained 6 bases not matched to a gene. CDR3 loop: CASSQQMTGVTEAFF. CDR3 sequence (DNA): TGTGCCAGCAGCCAACAAATGACAGGGGTCACTGAAGCTTTCTTT.

The chain combines TRBV4-1 with TRBJ2-1; 8 bases map to TRBD1. Germline V CDR1 and CDR2: MGHRA, YSYEKL. V shed 2 bases, J shed 13 bases, and the junction held 13 bases outside the gene matches. This CDR3 comprises 15 residues. CDR3 in amino acids: CASSQPGQGQETQFF. The CDR3 DNA reads TGCGCCAGCAGCCAACCCGGACAGGGACAAGAGACCCAGTTCTTC.

The chain carries TRBV20-1 and TRBJ1-1, with a weak D call TRBD1 (6 bases). V gave up 5 bases and J gave up 5 bases, with 15 bases separating them. Germline CDR1 is DFQATT and CDR2 is SNEGSKA (reference sequence). The CDR3 has 13 amino acids. Written as DNA, the CDR3 is TGCAGTGCTTCTAAGGGGGGTGCGACTGAAGCTTTCTTT. It codes for CSASKGGATEAFF.

V is TRBV7-2 and J is TRBJ1-4, with a tentative D call TRBD1 (5 bases). Germline lookup yields CDR1 SGHTA and CDR2 FQGNSA. The V end lost 5 bases, the J end lost 6 bases, and 19 bases lay between the germline ends. CDR3 length equals 16 residues. The CDR3 coding sequence is TGTGCCAGCAGCCAGGATCGGGGGGTCGGGCATGAAAAACTGTTTTTT. It encodes CASSQDRGVGHEKLFF.

This clonotype was recorded once. The chain uses TRBV20-1 and TRBJ2-2; D may match TRBD1 or TRBD2 (5 bases each). The CDR3 sequence is 16 residues long. V was clipped by 3 bases and J by 7 bases, with 21 bases between them. Looked up from germline, CDR1 is DFQATT and CDR2 is SNEGSKA (reference sequence). This CDR3 is CSARGEGSVKVGELFF. CDR3 nucleotides: TGCAGTGCTAGGGGGGAAGGGTCGGTAAAGGTCGGGGAGCTGTTTTTT.

This clonotype was seen a handful of times. This chain's CDR3 is CSVARGYEQYF. CDR3 DNA: TGCAGCGTCGCGCGGGGTTACGAGCAGTACTTC. The chain recombines TRBV29-1 with TRBJ2-7, with D possibly being TRBD2 (6 bases). Germline assignment: CDR1 SQVTM and CDR2 ANQGSEA. The ends were cut back, 6 bases at V and 4 bases at J, with 10 bases in the middle. This CDR3 region has 11 residues.

The rearrangement links TRBV9 to TRBJ2-1, with 14 positions matching TRBD2. The CDR3 covers 16 residues. Trimming at V came to 1 base and at J to 10 bases, leaving 7 bases not matched to a gene. Germline values: CDR1 SGDLS, CDR2 YYNGEE. DNA of the CDR3: TGTGCCAGCAGCGTACCTTCGGGACTAGCGGGAGTAGAGCAGTTCTTC. Its protein product is CASSVPSGLAGVEQFF.

The CDR3 loop is CASSLIYTYEQYF. CDR3 DNA: TGTGCCAGCAGCTTAATTTACACCTACGAGCAGTACTTC. V gene TRBV7-6 combines with J gene TRBJ2-5; D is ambiguous. The J call is doubtful: the DNA matches TRBJ2-7 better. Germline V lookup: CDR1 SGHVS, CDR2 FNYEAQ. This CDR3 contains 13 residues.

This chain uses TRBV29-1 with TRBJ1-1; no clear D gene. Germline V gives CDR1 SQVTM, CDR2 ANQGSEA. The V gene lost 2 bases and the J gene lost 6 bases, with 10 bases spanning the gap. This CDR3 has 12 amino acids. The CDR3 sequence is CSVERPSAEAFF. Here the CDR3 DNA reads TGCAGCGTTGAAAGGCCAAGCGCTGAAGCTTTCTTT.

V and J are TRBV5-1 and TRBJ1-2; unclear D gene. Germline CDR1 and CDR2: SGHRS and YFSETQ. V was trimmed by 4 bases and J by 6 bases, leaving 10 bases between them. This CDR3 contains 12 residues. CDR3 sequence: CASSPEFDGYTF. CDR3 in DNA: TGCGCCAGCAGCCCCGAGTTTGATGGCTACACCTTC.

The rearrangement joins TRBV6-6 to TRBJ2-7; D is ambiguous. The DNA matches TRBJ2-5 better at its end, which makes the J call doubtful. This CDR3 comprises 15 residues. Germline V gene lookup returns CDR1 MNHNY and CDR2 SVGAGI (reference sequence). The CDR3 nucleotides read TGTGCCAGCAGTTTGGACGGATCATATAGGGAGACCCAGTACTTC. Amino acids: CASSLDGSYRETQYF.

The chain couples TRBV6-2 or TRBV6-3 to TRBJ2-7; no firm D call. Trimming took 5 bases from V and 0 from J, leaving 11 bases between them. The CDR3 contains 14 residues. The germline CDR1 and CDR2 sequences are MNHEY and SVGEGT. The CDR3 DNA is TGTGCCAGCAGTAAGGGCAGAACCTCCTACGAGCAGTACTTC. Amino acid sequence: CASSKGRTSYEQYF.

This clonotype was recorded a few times. This rearrangement joins TRBV12-3 or TRBV12-4 to TRBJ1-4; a possible D gene is TRBD1 (6 bases). The V end lost 5 bases, the J end lost 4 bases, and 14 bases lay between the germline ends. CDR3 size: 15 residues. The CDR3, as DNA: TGTGCCAGCAGTCCCCAGACAGGAGTTAATGAAAAACTGTTTTTT. Translating gives CASSPQTGVNEKLFF.

The chain combines TRBV27 with TRBJ1-5; D is unresolved. The V gene's germline CDR1 is MNHEY and CDR2 SMNVEV (reference sequence). Trimming took off 2 bases at V and 2 bases at J, with 7 bases between the two ends. This CDR3 has 14 amino acids. CDR3 amino acids: CASSLKYGNQPQHF. The CDR3 nucleotides are TGTGCCAGCAGTTTAAAGTACGGCAATCAGCCCCAGCATTTT.